The 16 T cell receptor beta chains below come from one sample, sequenced in a study of cytomegalovirus exposure and HLA in healthy donors. 60 Vbeta and 13 Jbeta primers were used in PCR. Here immunoSEQ multiplex PCR was the method, and the copy in TCRdb shows in-frame clones only, minus some. Its listing shows approximately 150,000 clones. The sample was PBMCs. These receptors came from a woman aged 18-30 years in good health and CMV-seronegative.

The rearrangement uses TRBV6-6 and TRBJ2-1; possible D gene TRBD2, 6 bases. Looked up from germline, CDR1 is MNHNY and CDR2 is SVGAGI (reference sequence). The V gene lost 7 bases and the J gene lost 5 bases, with 15 bases spanning the gap. The CDR3 loop spans 14 amino acids. This CDR3 is CASTPGLINNEQFF. CDR3 DNA sequence: TGTGCCAGCACCCCGGGACTGATAAACAATGAGCAGTTCTTC.

The CDR3 DNA reads as TGTGCTAGTGGCAGTCCGGGACACTCCTCTGGGGCCAACGTCCTGACTTTC. Protein: CASGSPGHSSGANVLTF. The chain couples TRBV12-5 to TRBJ2-6; tentatively, D is TRBD1 (6 bases). This CDR3 has 17 amino acids. Germline V gene lookup returns CDR1 LGHNT and CDR2 FRNRAP. The V end was cut by 6 bases, the J end by 0 bases, with 15 bases between.

V usage is TRBV9 and J usage is TRBJ1-1; a weak D match, TRBD1 (5 bases). The CDR3 is made up of 15 amino acids. The V gene's germline CDR1 is SGDLS and CDR2 YYNGEE. Trimming stripped 2 bases from V and 5 bases from J, with 16 bases between. CDR3 nucleotide sequence: TGTGCCAGCAGCGTTGGGGCGAGCGCAATAACTGAAGCTTTCTTT. It codes for CASSVGASAITEAFF.

This chain joins TRBV11-3 and TRBJ2-1, with D possibly being TRBD1 (5 bases). V was cut by 3 bases and J by 2 bases, with 11 bases left in between. The CDR3 totals 15 residues. Germline loops: CDR1 SGHNT, CDR2 YENEEA. CDR3: CASSFRASTYNEQFF. The DNA for the CDR3 is TGTGCCAGCAGCTTCAGGGCGTCTACCTACAATGAGCAGTTCTTC.

The chain is built from TRBV11-2 and TRBJ2-3; D perhaps matches TRBD2 (5 bases). Germline loops: CDR1 SGHAT, CDR2 FQNNGV. Trimming pared 2 bases from V and 1 base from J, leaving 13 bases between. There are 16 residues in the CDR3. The CDR3 region has the DNA TGTGCCAGCAGCTTATTGTCTAGCCATGGCACAGATACGCAGTATTTT. Translated: CASSLLSSHGTDTQYF.

V and J are TRBV6-1 and TRBJ1-5, with 7 bases that match TRBD1. Germline CDR1 is MNHNS and CDR2 is SASEGT. J lost 5 bases, V lost 4 bases, and 8 bases had no gene match. The CDR3 runs 15 residues. The DNA of the CDR3 is TGTGCCAGCAGTGGCCCGACAGGGCAGGATCAGCCCCAGCATTTT. Translation: CASSGPTGQDQPQHF.

This chain uses TRBV5-4 with TRBJ1-4; TRBD1 matches 7 bases. The trim removed 4 bases at V and 5 bases at J, leaving 11 bases unmatched. Germline V gene sequence: CDR1 SGHNT, CDR2 YYREEE (reference sequence). The CDR3 consists of 16 residues. The CDR3, as DNA: TGTGCCAGCAGCAGGGGAACAGGGGCGGTGAATGAAAAACTGTTTTTT. This sequence encodes CASSRGTGAVNEKLFF. Full variable domain (outside the CDR3, taken from reference TRBV5-4 and TRBJ1-4): ETGVTQSPTHLIKTRGQQVTLRCSSQSGHNTVSWYQQALGQGPQFIFQYYREEENGRGNFPPRFSGLQFPNYSSELNVNALELDDSALYLCASSRGTGAVNEKLFFGSGTQLSVL.

The chain is built from TRBV18 and TRBJ2-2, with TRBD1 as a possible D gene (6 bases). CDR3 length: 16 residues. The V gene lost 2 bases and the J gene lost 6 bases, with 16 bases spanning the gap. CDR1 is KGHSH, CDR2 LQKENI, per germline. This chain's CDR3 is CASSPVQGYASGELFF. The CDR3 DNA follows: TGTGCCAGCTCACCAGTCCAGGGGTATGCCTCCGGGGAGCTGTTTTTT.

This chain connects TRBV10-3 to TRBJ2-7; TRBD1 aligns across 9 bases. Germline lookup yields CDR1 ENHRY and CDR2 SYGVKD. The V and J ends lost 5 bases and 4 bases, in that order; junction bases with no gene match: 3. This CDR3 has 13 residues. The CDR3 DNA follows: TGTGCCATCAGTTTGGGACAGGGATACGAGCAGTACTTC. Protein sequence: CAISLGQGYEQYF.

The chain links TRBV21-1 to TRBJ1-1; TRBD1, the D gene given by the table, was not confirmed from the DNA. TRBV21-1 is an annotated pseudogene. The CDR3 consists of 18 residues. The CDR3 nucleotides read TGTGCCAGCAGCAAAGACAAAGCAAGGAACAGGGGGTACACTGAAGCTTTCTTT. Protein sequence: CASSKDKARNRGYTEAFF.

The gene calls are TRBV6-1 and TRBJ1-1; 10 bases map to TRBD1. Germline CDR1 and CDR2: MNHNS and SASEGT. V shed 6 bases and J 3 bases; nucleotides not matched to a gene: 1. The CDR3 contains 13 residues. For the CDR3, the DNA is TGTGCCAGCAGAGACAGGGGGCACACTGAAGCTTTCTTT. Residues: CASRDRGHTEAFF.

The chain employs TRBV29-1 and TRBJ2-7; 8 bases are shared with TRBD1. This CDR3 spans 14 amino acids. Germline CDR1 and CDR2: SQVTM and ANQGSEA. V shed 4 bases and J 4 bases; nucleotides not matched to a gene: 9. CDR3 amino acids: CSVGTGLGVYEQYF. The CDR3 DNA follows: TGCAGCGTTGGGACAGGGCTAGGGGTTTACGAGCAGTACTTC.

The chain has TRBV5-5 and TRBJ2-5; D is uncertain. The germline CDR1 and CDR2 sequences are SGHKS and YYEKEE (reference sequence). CDR3 length equals 15 residues. The ends were cut back, 2 bases at V and 0 bases at J, with 11 bases in the middle. The CDR3 sequence: CASSFLSRYQETQYF. The CDR3 DNA is TGTGCCAGCAGCTTCTTGTCGCGGTACCAAGAGACCCAGTACTTC.

This rearrangement joins TRBV11-2 to TRBJ1-1, with D possibly TRBD1 on 5 matching bases. The V end lost 5 bases, the J end lost 0 bases, and 19 bases lay between the germline ends. Germline CDR1 and CDR2: SGHAT and FQNNGV. This CDR3 has 17 residues. The CDR3 bases are TGTGCCAGCAGCACCGTCCCGGGACTTTTAATGAACACTGAAGCTTTCTTT. Translation gives CASSTVPGLLMNTEAFF.

The chain links TRBV7-9 to TRBJ2-7; 8 nucleotides line up with TRBD1. The V gene end was trimmed by 5 bases and the J gene end by 4 bases; junction bases not matched to a gene: 7. CDR3 length equals 14 residues. CDR1 and CDR2 (germline): SEHNR, FQNEAQ (reference sequence). The CDR3 bases are TGTGCCAGCAGCCGGCAGGGGGCTGAGTACGAGCAGTACTTC. This codes for CASSRQGAEYEQYF.

On this clone: A read error may produce the germline difference seen at one junction end. V gene TRBV10-3 combines with J gene TRBJ2-5; 8 positions agree with TRBD1. The CDR3 has 19 residues. Germline CDR1 reads ENHRY; CDR2 reads SYGVKD. The CDR3 nucleotides are TGTGCCACCAGTGGACAGGGTGGCCTGAGGGTCGTCAGCCAAGAGACCCAGTACTTC. Its protein product is CATSGQGGLRVVSQETQYF.